The present entry profiles one T cell receptor beta chain with its context. Its antigen is unknown. Within the sample, other DNA sequences also encode this same CDR3. All donors qualified as healthy HIV-negative adults and had experienced no recent acute infections or vaccinations. TCRdb's table, derived via immunoSEQ multiplex PCR, lists solely in-frame clones and lacks some. The sample shows 490,000 or so clones, 70% to 80% of them seen only once. The data originate from a study of shared clonotypes between healthy human individuals. The study, taken as a whole, reports: Depth of sequencing was expected to influence donor clonotype sharing. The represented genetic and exposure-history diversity was limited by the small number of donors.

The CDR3 extends over 15 amino acids. Germline CDR1 is SGHDT and CDR2 is YYEEEE. Deletions cut 0 bases from V and 8 bases from J, with 17 bases between. The chain combines TRBV5-6 with TRBJ1-2, with a weak D call TRBD1 (5 bases). Material for sequencing was PBMCs. The sequence derives from a woman in her thirties or forties in good health. Some clones in this sample may be carry-over from other donors' samples. Here the CDR3 DNA reads TGTGCCAGCAGCTTGGTGGGGGGGACGAGCTACGGCTACACCTTC. Residues: CASSLVGGTSYGYTF.